This entry concerns a single T cell receptor (beta chain). What it binds is unknown. This sample was taken from a study of cytomegalovirus exposure and HLA in healthy donors. Regarding the study as a whole: In most subjects, TCR beta sequences reportedly gave accurate predictions of HLA-A and HLA-B alleles.

CDR1 and CDR2 from the germline V gene are MNHEY and SMNVEV (reference sequence). Trimming stripped 4 bases from V and 0 bases from J, with 5 bases between. The CDR3 runs to 13 residues. The PCR contained 60 Vbeta and 13 Jbeta primers. This table comes from immunoSEQ multiplex PCR, and its TCRdb copy is limited to in-frame clones, with some not included. The repertoire consists of under 300,000 clones, with 86% occurring once and the leading ten covering 4%. Sequences were obtained from PBMCs. The receptor was isolated from a man aged 35 to 55 in good health and CMV-seropositive. The chain links TRBV27 to TRBJ2-3; D gene uncertain. CDR3 nucleotides: TGTGCCAGCAGTTCCCCTAGCACAGATACGCAGTATTTT. It yields the protein CASSSPSTDTQYF.